The 3 T cell receptor beta chains given below trace back to one sample, sequenced in a study of shared clonotypes between healthy human individuals. It was CD45RO-negative cells, positively selected for CCR7, that made up naive CD8 cells, with terminally differentiated effector memory CD45RA+ cells excluded. Clones were read by immunoSEQ multiplex PCR, and TCRdb kept only the in-frame ones, dropping some. The table lists about 1,800,000 clones, just under 95% of them singletons. Sample: naive CD8+ T cells sorted from blood. The receptors stem from a man aged 18 to 35 in good health.

This CDR3 is CASSFGLAGVLDNEQFF. The CDR3 DNA sequence: TGCGCCAGCAGCTTCGGACTAGCGGGAGTTCTCGACAATGAGCAGTTCTTC. The chain carries TRBV5-1 and TRBJ2-1; 13 bases are shared with TRBD2. Per the germline V gene, CDR1 is SGHRS and CDR2 is YFSETQ. Trimming removed 2 bases from V and 5 bases from J; junction bases left unmatched: 7. This CDR3 has 17 residues.

J is TRBJ1-3 and V is TRBV6-5; D uncertain. CDR1 is MNHEY, CDR2 SVGAGI, per germline. The CDR3 extends over 14 amino acids. With 5 bases removed from V and 0 bases from J, the gap between germline ends came to 8 bases. The chain's CDR3 is CASSLDSSGNTIYF. The CDR3 nucleotides read TGTGCCAGCAGTCTAGACTCCTCTGGAAACACCATATATTTT.

With respect to this clone: The sample holds other DNA sequences that translate to the same CDR3. V usage is TRBV6-5 and J usage is TRBJ1-2; a possible D gene is TRBD1 (6 bases). V lost 0 bases to trimming and J lost 8 bases, with 13 bases between them. The length of the CDR3 is 14 residues. CDR1 and CDR2 from the germline V gene are MNHEY and SVGAGI. The CDR3 nucleotides are TGTGCCAGCAGTTACTCGGAGGGGGTGGGCGGCTACACCTTC. It specifies CASSYSEGVGGYTF.